This TCR beta chain was captured by sequencing in a study of blood T cell repertoires in COVID-19. For the study at large: Some COVID-19 samples were acute and others convalescent; all came from the United States, Italy and Spain.

Between the trimmed V and J ends, which lost 2 bases and 0 bases, there was a span of 10 bases. In germline, CDR1 is GTSNPN, CDR2 SVGIG (reference sequence). The CDR3 length is 14 residues. This table comes from immunoSEQ multiplex PCR, and its TCRdb copy is limited to in-frame clones, with some not included. The sample lists around 250,000 clones; roughly 84% were seen once. V is TRBV30 and J is TRBJ1-2; D not resolved. The sequenced sample was peripheral blood. The TCR comes from a woman aged 18-29 years with acute or convalescent COVID-19. CDR3 bases: TGTGCCTGGAGTTATCCTAGAGCTAACTATGGCTACACCTTC. This gives the protein CAWSYPRANYGYTF.